The entry that follows covers one T cell receptor (beta chain) sequence. This entry is derived from a study of identical twins. TCRdb processed the 5' RACE reads anew with MiXCR; each CDR3 protein has one entry. The top ten hold approximately 9.3% of the sample, which has roughly 260,000 distinct CDR3 sequences, roughly 13% seen once. V shed 4 bases and J 8 bases; nucleotides not matched to a gene: 6. Germline CDR1 reads MNHNS; CDR2 reads SASEGT. The CDR3 loop spans 16 amino acids. Material for sequencing was memory (CD45RO+) T cells sorted from blood. The chain couples TRBV6-1 to TRBJ2-1; 15 bases map to TRBD2. The source is a woman aged 18-29 years in good health. This CDR3 is CASSVPGLAGGDEQFF. CDR3 coding DNA: TGTGCCAGCAGTGTACCGGGACTAGCGGGAGGCGATGAGCAGTTCTTC.